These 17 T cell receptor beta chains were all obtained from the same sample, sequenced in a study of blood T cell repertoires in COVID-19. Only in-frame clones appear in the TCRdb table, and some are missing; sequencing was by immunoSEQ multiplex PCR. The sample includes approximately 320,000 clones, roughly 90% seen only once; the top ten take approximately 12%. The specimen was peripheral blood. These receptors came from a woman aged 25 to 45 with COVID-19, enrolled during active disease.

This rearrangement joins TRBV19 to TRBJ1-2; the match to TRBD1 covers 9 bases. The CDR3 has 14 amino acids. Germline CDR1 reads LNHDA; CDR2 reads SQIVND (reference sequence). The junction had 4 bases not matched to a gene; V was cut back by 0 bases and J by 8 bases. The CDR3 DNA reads TGTGCCAGTAGTATAGAGGGGGACAGGGACGGCTACACCTTC. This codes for CASSIEGDRDGYTF.

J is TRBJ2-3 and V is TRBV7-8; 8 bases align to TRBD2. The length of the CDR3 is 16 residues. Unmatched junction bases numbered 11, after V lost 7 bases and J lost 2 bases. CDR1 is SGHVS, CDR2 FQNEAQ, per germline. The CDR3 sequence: CASNPRGGGFTDTQYF. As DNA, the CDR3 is TGTGCCAGCAACCCAAGGGGCGGGGGGTTCACAGATACGCAGTATTTT.

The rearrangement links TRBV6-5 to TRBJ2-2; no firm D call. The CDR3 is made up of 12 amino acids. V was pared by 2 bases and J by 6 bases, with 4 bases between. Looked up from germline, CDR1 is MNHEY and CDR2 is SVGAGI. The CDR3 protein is CASSYGPGELFF. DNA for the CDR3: TGTGCCAGCAGTTACGGCCCCGGGGAGCTGTTTTTT.

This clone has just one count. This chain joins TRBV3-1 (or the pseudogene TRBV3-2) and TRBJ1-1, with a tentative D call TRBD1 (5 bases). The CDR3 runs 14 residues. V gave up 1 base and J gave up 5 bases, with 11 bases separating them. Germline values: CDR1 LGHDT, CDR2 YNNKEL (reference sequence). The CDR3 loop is CASSQGWGRTEAFF. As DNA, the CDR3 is TGTGCCAGCAGCCAAGGGTGGGGGAGGACTGAAGCTTTCTTT.

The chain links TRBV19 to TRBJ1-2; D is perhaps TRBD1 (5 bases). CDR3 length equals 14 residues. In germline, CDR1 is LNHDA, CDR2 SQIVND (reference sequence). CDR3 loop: CAANRQGSFYGYTF. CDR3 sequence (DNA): TGTGCAGCCAACCGCCAGGGATCTTTCTATGGCTACACCTTC. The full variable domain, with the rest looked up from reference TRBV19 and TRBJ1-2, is DGGITQSPKYLFRKEGQNVTLSCEQNLNHDAMYWYRQDPGQGLRLIYYSQIVNDFQKGDIAEGYSVSREKKESFPLTVTSAQKNPTAFYLCAANRQGSFYGYTFGSGTRLTVV.

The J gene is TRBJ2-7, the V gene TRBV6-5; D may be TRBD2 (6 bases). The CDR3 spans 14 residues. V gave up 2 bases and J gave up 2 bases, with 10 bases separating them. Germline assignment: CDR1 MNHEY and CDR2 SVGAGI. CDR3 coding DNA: TGTGCCAGCAGTTACGGGACTGCGACCTACGAGCAGTACTTC. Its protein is CASSYGTATYEQYF.

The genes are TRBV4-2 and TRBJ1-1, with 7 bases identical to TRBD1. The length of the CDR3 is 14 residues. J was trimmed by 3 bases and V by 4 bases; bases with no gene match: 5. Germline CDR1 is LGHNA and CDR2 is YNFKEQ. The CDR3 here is CASSRHRGDTEAFF. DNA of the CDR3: TGTGCCAGCAGCCGACACAGGGGAGACACTGAAGCTTTCTTT.

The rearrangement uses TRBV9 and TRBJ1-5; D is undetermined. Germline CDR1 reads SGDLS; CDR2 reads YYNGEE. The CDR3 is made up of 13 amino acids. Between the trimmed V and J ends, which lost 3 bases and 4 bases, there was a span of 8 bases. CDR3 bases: TGTGCCAGCAGCGCGGTACCGAATCAGCCCCAGCATTTT. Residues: CASSAVPNQPQHF.

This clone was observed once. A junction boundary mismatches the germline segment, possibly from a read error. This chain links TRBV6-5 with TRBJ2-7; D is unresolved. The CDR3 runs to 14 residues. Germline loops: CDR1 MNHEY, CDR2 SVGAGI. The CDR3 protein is CASSYSSLAYERYF. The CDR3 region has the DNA TGTGCCAGCAGTTACTCTTCGCTGGCCTACGAGCGGTACTTC.

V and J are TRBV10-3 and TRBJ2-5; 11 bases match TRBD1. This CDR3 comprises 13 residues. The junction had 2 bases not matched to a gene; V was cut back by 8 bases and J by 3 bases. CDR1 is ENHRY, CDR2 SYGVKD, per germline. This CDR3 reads CAILGQGEETQYF. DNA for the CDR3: TGTGCCATCTTGGGACAGGGGGAAGAGACCCAGTACTTC.

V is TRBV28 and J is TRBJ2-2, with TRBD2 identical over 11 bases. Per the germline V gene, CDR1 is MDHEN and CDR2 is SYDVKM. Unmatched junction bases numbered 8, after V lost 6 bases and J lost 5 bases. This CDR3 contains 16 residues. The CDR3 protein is CASSRGLAGFTGELFF. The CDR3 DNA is TGTGCCAGCAGCCGTGGACTAGCGGGTTTTACCGGGGAGCTGTTTTTT.

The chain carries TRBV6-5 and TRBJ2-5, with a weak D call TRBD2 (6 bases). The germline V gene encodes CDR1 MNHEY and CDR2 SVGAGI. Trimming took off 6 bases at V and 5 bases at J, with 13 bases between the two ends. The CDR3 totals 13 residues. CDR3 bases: TGTGCCAGCAGGGGGGGAGCGTCGGAGACCCAGTACTTC. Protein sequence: CASRGGASETQYF.

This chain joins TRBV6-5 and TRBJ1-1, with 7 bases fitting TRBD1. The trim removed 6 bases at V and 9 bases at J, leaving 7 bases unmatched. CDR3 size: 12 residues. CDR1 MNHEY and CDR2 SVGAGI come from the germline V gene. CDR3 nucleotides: TGTGCCAGCAGCCCGACGACAGGGCAAGCTTTCTTT. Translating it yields CASSPTTGQAFF.

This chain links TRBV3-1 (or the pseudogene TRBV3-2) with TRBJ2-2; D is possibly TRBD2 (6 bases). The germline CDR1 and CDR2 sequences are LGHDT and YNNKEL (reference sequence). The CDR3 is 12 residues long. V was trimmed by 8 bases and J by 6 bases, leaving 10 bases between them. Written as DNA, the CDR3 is TGTGCCAGCGGGGGGTTCGCCGGGGAGCTGTTTTTT. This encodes CASGGFAGELFF.

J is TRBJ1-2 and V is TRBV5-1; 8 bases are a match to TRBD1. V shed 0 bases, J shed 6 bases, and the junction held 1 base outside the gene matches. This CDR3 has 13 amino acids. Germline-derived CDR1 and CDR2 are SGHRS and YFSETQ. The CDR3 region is CASSLATGDGYTF. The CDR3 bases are TGCGCCAGCAGCTTGGCGACAGGGGATGGCTACACCTTC.

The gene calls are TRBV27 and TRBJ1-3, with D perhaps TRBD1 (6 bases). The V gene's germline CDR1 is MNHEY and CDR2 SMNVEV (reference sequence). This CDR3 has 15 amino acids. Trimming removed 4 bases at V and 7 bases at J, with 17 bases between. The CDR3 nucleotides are TGTGCCAGCAGTTCCTACCCCGGACAGACCAACACCATATATTTT. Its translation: CASSSYPGQTNTIYF.

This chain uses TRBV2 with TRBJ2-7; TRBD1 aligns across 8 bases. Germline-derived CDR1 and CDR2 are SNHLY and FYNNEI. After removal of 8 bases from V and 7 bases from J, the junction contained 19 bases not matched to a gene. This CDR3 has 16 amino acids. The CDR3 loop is CASRRGQDLSSIEQYF. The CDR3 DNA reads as TGTGCCAGCCGGAGGGGACAGGACTTATCTTCCATTGAGCAGTACTTC.